This T cell receptor (beta chain) derives from a study of CD8 T cells in ankylosing spondylitis. Overall study findings and caveats: Peripheral blood samples showed relatively rare disease-linked clones, and these clones were CD8+. There was a TCR beta motif, made of fewer than 10 highly homologous variants, that appeared characteristic of ankylosing spondylitis blood. Significantly higher representation of disease-linked clones was reported for matched ankylosing spondylitis synovial fluid.

The V gene end was trimmed by 0 bases and the J gene end by 5 bases; junction bases not matched to a gene: 8. The germline gives CDR1 SGHTA, CDR2 FQGNSA. The CDR3 covers 16 residues. TCRdb re-derived calls from the 5' RACE reads in MiXCR, one entry per CDR3 protein. The repertoire consists of some 840,000 distinct CDR3 sequences, with over 9.5% occurring once and the leading ten covering 0.51%. In its sample, this clonotype was seen a few times. Its antigen is unknown. The V and J genes are TRBV7-2 and TRBJ2-3, with 7 bases lining up with TRBD2. The TCR comes from a male donor with ankylosing spondylitis. Sequencing was carried out using blood, either unsorted or a sorted T cell fraction (not recorded which). CDR3 sequence reads: CASSLAQAGVVDTQYF. Written as DNA, the CDR3 is TGTGCCAGCAGCTTAGCTCAGGCGGGAGTAGTAGATACGCAGTATTTT. The full variable domain, completed using reference TRBV7-2 and TRBJ2-3, is GAGVSQSPSNKVTEKGKDVELRCDPISGHTALYWYRQSLGQGLEFLIYFQGNSAPDKSGLPSDRFSAERTGGSVSTLTIQRTQQEDSAVYLCASSLAQAGVVDTQYFGPGTRLTVL.